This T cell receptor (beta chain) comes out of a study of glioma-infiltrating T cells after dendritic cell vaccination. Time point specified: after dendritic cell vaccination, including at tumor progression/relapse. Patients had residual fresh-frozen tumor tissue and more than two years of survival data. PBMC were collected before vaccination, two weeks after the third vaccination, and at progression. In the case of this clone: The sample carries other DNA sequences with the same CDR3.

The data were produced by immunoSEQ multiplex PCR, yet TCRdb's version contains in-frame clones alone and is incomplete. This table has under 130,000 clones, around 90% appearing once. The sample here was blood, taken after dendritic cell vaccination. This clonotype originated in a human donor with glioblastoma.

The CDR3 coding sequence is TGTGCCAGCAGCTTGGACAGAGACACTGAAGCTTTCTTT. It codes for CASSLDRDTEAFF. This chain joins TRBV7-3 and TRBJ1-1; D possibly corresponds to TRBD1 (6 bases). Germline V CDR1 and CDR2: SGHTA, FQGTGA. The CDR3 length is 13 residues. V was shortened by 3 bases and J by 3 bases, with 8 bases between the two germline ends. Combining the CDR3 with reference TRBV7-3 and TRBJ1-1 gives the whole variable domain GAGVSQTPSNKVTEKGKYVELRCDPISGHTALYWYRQSLGQGPEFLIYFQGTGAADDSGLPNDRFFAVRPEGSVSTLKIQRTERGDSAVYLCASSLDRDTEAFFGQGTRLTVV.